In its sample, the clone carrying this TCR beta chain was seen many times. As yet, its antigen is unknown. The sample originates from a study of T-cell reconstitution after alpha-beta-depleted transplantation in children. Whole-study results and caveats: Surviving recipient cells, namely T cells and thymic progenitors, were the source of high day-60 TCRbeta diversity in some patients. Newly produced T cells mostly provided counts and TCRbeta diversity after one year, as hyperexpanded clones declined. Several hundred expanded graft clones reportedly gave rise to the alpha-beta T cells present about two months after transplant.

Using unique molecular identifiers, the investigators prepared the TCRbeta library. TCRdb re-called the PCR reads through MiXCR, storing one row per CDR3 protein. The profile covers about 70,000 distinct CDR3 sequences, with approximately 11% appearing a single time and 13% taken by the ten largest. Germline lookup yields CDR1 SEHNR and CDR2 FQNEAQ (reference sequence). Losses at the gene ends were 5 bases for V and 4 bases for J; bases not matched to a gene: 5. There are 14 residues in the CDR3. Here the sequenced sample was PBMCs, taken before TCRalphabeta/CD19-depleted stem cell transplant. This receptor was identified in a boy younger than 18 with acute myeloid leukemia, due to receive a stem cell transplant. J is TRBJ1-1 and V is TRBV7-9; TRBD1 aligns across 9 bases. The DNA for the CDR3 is TGTGCCAGCAGCCCGGGACAGGGTCCCACTGAAGCTTTCTTT. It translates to CASSPGQGPTEAFF.